What follows describes a single T cell receptor (beta chain). Sequencing used immunoSEQ multiplex PCR; TCRdb keeps in-frame clones, though not all of them. The sample comprises roughly 18,000 clones, over 80% of which are singletons, and around a tenth rests with the top ten. Included were adult ileal or ileocolonic Crohn's patients indicated for ileocolonic resection. These data originate in a study of T cell repertoires in ileal Crohn's disease. The V and J ends lost 6 bases and 5 bases, in that order; junction bases with no gene match: 13. Germline CDR1 SGHRS, CDR2 YFSETQ. The CDR3 consists of 16 residues.

This TCR was recovered from an adult with Crohn's disease. The sample taken for sequencing was ileal tissue. The chain has TRBV5-1 and TRBJ2-3; 9 nucleotides agree with TRBD2. The CDR3 region has the DNA TGCGCCAGCACGCCCTGGGCGGGGGGGCCTAGAGATACGCAGTATTTT. It encodes CASTPWAGGPRDTQYF.